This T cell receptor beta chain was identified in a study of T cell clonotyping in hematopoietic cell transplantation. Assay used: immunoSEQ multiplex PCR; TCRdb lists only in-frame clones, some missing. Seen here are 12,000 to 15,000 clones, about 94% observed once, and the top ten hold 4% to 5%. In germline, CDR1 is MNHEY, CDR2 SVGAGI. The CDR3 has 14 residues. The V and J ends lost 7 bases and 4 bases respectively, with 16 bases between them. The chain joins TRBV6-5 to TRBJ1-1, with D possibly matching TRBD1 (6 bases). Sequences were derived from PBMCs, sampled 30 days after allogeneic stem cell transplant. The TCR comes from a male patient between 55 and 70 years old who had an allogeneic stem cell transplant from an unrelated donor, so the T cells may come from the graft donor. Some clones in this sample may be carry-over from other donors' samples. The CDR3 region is CASNAGRGVTEAFF. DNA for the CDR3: TGTGCCAGCAACGCAGGAAGGGGGGTCACTGAAGCTTTCTTT.